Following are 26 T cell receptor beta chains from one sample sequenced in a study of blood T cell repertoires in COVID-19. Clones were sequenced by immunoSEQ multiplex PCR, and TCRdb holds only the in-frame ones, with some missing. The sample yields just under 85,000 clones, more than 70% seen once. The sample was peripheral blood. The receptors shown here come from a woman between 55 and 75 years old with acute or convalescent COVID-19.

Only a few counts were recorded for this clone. CDR3 nucleotide sequence: TGTGCCAGCAGCGTGGCGGCTAGCGGATCCTACGAGCAGTACTTC. Protein sequence: CASSVAASGSYEQYF. This chain joins TRBV9 and TRBJ2-7; 7 bases align to TRBD2. The length of the CDR3 is 15 residues. Trimming took 2 bases from V and 1 from J; bases not matched to a gene: 6. The germline gives CDR1 SGDLS, CDR2 YYNGEE.

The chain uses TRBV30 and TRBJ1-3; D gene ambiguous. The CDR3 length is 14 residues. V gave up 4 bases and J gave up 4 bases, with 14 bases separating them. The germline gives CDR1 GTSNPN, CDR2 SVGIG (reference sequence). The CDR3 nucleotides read TGTGCCTGGACACGACGGGGTTTCGGAAACACCATATATTTT. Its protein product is CAWTRRGFGNTIYF.

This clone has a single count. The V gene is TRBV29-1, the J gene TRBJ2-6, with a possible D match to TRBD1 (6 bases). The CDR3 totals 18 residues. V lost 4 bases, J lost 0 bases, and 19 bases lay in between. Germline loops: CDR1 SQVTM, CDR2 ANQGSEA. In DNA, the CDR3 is TGCAGCGTTGGGGTGGGACACCTAACATCCTCTGGGGCCAACGTCCTGACTTTC. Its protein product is CSVGVGHLTSSGANVLTF.

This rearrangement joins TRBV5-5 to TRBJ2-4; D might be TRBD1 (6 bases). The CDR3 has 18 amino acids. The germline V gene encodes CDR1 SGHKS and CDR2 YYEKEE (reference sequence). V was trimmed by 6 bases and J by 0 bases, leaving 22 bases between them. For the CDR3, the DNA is TGTGCCAGCACCCAATTTCCTGAGGGGGATAGAGCCAAAAACATTCAGTACTTC. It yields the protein CASTQFPEGDRAKNIQYF.

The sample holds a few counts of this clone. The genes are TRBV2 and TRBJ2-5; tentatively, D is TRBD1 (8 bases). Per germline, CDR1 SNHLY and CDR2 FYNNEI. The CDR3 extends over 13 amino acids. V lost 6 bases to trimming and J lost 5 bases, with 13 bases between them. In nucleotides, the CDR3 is TGTGCCAGCAGCTTACAGGGGGGGGAGACCCAGTACTTC. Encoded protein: CASSLQGGETQYF.

The DNA of the CDR3 is TGTGCCAGTAGTATTACTTCGGGGGGAGGCAATCAGCCCCAGCATTTT. The encoded protein is CASSITSGGGNQPQHF. The chain joins TRBV19 to TRBJ1-5; D possibly corresponds to TRBD1 (5 bases). The CDR3 extends over 16 amino acids. V was clipped by 3 bases and J by 2 bases, with 14 bases between them. CDR1 and CDR2 (germline): LNHDA, SQIVND (reference sequence).

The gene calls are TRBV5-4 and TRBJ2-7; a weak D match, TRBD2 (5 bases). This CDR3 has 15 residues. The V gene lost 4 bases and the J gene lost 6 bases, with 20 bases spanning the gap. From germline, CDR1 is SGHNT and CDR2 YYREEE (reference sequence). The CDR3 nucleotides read TGTGCCAGCAGCCCTCGGATGGAGGTGCCCGGCGAGCAGTACTTC. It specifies CASSPRMEVPGEQYF.

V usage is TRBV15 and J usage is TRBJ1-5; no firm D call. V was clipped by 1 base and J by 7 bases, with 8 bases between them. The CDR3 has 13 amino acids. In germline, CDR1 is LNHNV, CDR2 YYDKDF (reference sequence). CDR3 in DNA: TGTGCCACCAGCAGAGGAGAACTCCAGCCCCAGCATTTT. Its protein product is CATSRGELQPQHF.

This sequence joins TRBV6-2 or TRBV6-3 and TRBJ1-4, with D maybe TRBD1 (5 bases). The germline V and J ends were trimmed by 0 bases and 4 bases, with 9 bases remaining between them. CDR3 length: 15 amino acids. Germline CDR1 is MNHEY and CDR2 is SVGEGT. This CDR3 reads CASSYSGGNNEKLFF. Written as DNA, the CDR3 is TGTGCCAGCAGTTACTCCGGGGGAAATAATGAAAAACTGTTTTTT.

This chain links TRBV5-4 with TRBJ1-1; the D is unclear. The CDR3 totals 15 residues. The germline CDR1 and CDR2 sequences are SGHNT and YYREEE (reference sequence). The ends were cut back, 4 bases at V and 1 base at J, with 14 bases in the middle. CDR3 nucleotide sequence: TGTGCCAGCAGCCCGCCAGGCGGGGAGAACACTGAAGCTTTCTTT. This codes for CASSPPGGENTEAFF.

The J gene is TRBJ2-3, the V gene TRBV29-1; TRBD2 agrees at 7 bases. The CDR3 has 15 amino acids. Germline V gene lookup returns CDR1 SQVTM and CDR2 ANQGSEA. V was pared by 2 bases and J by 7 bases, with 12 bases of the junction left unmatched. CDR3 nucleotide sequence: TGCAGCGTTGAAAGTGGCGGGAGATTAGAAAATACGCAGTATTTT. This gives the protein CSVESGGRLENTQYF.

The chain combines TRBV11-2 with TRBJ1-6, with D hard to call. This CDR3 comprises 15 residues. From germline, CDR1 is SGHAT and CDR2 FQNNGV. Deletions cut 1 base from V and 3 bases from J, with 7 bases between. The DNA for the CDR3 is TGTGCCAGCAGCTTAGGCAGAGGCTATAATTCACCCCTCCACTTT. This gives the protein CASSLGRGYNSPLHF.

The CDR3 is CASSPGGQINTEAFF. The CDR3, as DNA: TGCGCCAGCTCACCAGGGGGACAGATTAACACTGAAGCTTTCTTT. The chain links TRBV5-1 to TRBJ1-1; TRBD1 agrees at 7 bases. From germline, CDR1 is SGHRS and CDR2 YFSETQ. J lost 2 bases, V lost 7 bases, and 11 bases had no gene match. This CDR3 is built from 15 residues.

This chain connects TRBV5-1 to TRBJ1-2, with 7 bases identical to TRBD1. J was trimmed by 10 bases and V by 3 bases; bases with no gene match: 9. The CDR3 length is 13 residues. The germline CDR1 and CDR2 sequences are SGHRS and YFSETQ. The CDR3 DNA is TGCGCCAGCAGCTCGCCAGGACAGGACTTCTACACCTTC. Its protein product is CASSSPGQDFYTF.

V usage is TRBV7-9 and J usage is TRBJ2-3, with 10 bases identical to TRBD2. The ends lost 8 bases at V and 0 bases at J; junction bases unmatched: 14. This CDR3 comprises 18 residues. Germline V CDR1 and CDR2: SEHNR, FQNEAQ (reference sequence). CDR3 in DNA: TGTGCCAGCTGTCCGGGGCTAGCGGGAGTGACAAGCACAGATACGCAGTATTTT. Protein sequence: CASCPGLAGVTSTDTQYF.

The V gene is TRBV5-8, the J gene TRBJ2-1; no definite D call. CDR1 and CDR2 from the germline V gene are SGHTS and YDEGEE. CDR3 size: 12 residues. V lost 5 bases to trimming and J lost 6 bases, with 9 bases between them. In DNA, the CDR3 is TGTGCCAGCAGGCGATTGGTCAATGAGCAGTTCTTC. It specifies CASRRLVNEQFF.

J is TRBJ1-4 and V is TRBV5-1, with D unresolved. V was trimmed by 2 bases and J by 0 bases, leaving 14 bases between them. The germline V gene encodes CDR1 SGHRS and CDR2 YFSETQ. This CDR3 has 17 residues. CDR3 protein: CASSFRSTIATNEKLFF. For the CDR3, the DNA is TGCGCCAGCAGCTTTCGGAGCACAATTGCAACTAATGAAAAACTGTTTTTT.

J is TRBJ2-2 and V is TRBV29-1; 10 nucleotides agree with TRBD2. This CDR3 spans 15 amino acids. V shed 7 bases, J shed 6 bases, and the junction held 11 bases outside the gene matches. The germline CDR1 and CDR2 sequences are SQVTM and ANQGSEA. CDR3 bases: TGCAGCGCTCAAGTTAGTAGCGGGGGGCCCGGGGAGCTGTTTTTT. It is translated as CSAQVSSGGPGELFF.

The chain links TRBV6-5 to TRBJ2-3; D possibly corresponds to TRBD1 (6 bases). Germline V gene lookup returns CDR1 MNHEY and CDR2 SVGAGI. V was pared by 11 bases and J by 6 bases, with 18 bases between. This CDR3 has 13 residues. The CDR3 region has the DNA TGTGCCGGAGACAGGTACTCCGGGGATACGCAGTATTTT. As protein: CAGDRYSGDTQYF.

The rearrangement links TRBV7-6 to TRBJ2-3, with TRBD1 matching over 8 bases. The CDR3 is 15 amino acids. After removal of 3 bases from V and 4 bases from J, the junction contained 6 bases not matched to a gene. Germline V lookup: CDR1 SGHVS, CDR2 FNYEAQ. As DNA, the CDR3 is TGTGCCAGCAGCTTGGATAGACAGGGGTCAGATACGCAGTATTTT. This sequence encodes CASSLDRQGSDTQYF.

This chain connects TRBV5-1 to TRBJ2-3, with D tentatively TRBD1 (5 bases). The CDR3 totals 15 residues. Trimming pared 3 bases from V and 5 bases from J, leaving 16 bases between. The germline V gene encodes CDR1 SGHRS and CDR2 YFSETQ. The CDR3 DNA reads TGCGCCAGCAGCTCCGACAGCCCACCCATAGATACGCAGTATTTT. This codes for CASSSDSPPIDTQYF.

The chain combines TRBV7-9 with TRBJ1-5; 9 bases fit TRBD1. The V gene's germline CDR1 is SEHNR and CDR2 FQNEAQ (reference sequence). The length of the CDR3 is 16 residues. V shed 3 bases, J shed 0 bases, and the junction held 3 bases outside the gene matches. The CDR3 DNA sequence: TGTGCCAGCAGCTTGGGGACAGGGAGTAGCAATCAGCCCCAGCATTTT. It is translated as CASSLGTGSSNQPQHF.

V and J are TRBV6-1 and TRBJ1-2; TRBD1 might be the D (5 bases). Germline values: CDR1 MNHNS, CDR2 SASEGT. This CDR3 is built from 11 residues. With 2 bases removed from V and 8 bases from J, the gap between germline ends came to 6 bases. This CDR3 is CASSEKGGYTF. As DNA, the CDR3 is TGTGCCAGCAGTGAAAAGGGGGGCTACACCTTC.

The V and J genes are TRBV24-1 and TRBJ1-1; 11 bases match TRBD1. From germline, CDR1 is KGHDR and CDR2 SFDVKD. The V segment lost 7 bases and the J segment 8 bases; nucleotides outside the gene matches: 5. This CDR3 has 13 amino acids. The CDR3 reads CATRGTGGGEAFF. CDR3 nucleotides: TGTGCCACCAGGGGGACAGGGGGAGGGGAAGCTTTCTTT.

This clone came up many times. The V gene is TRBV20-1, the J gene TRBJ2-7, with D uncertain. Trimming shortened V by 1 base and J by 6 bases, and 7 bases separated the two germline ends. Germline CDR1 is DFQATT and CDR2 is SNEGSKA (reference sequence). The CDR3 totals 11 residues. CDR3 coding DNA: TGCAGTGCTAGAGCGGTTTCCGAGCAGTACTTC. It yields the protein CSARAVSEQYF.

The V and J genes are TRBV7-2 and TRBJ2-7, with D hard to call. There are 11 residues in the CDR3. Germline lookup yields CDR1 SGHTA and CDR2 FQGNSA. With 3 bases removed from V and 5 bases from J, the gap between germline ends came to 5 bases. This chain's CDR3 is CASSFTDEQYF. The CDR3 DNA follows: TGTGCCAGCAGCTTCACAGACGAGCAGTACTTC.